The 25 T cell receptor beta chains presented below share a single source sample, sequenced in a study of T cells after yellow fever vaccination. TCRdb processed the 5' RACE reads anew with MiXCR; each CDR3 protein has one entry. This repertoire shows more than 300,000 distinct CDR3 sequences, around 11% found once; its top ten account for roughly 3%. The input for sequencing was CD4+ T cells sorted from PBMCs, taken 45 days after the yellow fever booster vaccination. The receptors were sampled from a man aged 18-30 years who received the YFV17D yellow fever vaccine.

The sample holds many counts of this clonotype. The gene calls are TRBV7-2 and TRBJ2-7; D uncertain. The CDR3 is 12 amino acids. Trimming shortened V by 4 bases and J by 2 bases, and 6 bases separated the two germline ends. CDR1 and CDR2 from the germline V gene are SGHTA and FQGNSA. The CDR3 nucleotides read TGTGCCAGCAGCTCCTTTCCCTACGAGCAGTACTTC. It encodes CASSSFPYEQYF.

This clonotype has just a few counts. The rearrangement joins TRBV3-1 to TRBJ1-1, with D hard to call. Germline-derived CDR1 and CDR2 are LGHDT and YNNKEL (reference sequence). CDR3 length equals 14 residues. Trimming pared 0 bases from V and 10 bases from J, leaving 15 bases between. The CDR3 DNA reads as TGTGCCAGCAGCCAAGATCGGTTCCGGATAAGAGCTTTCTTT. It yields the protein CASSQDRFRIRAFF.

This clonotype showed up just a few times. V gene TRBV29-1 combines with J gene TRBJ1-1; D gene ambiguous. V lost 3 bases to trimming and J lost 1 base, with 9 bases between them. CDR3 length equals 13 residues. Germline V lookup: CDR1 SQVTM, CDR2 ANQGSEA. In DNA form, the CDR3 reads TGCAGCGTTGAGGAGCACTCGAACACTGAAGCTTTCTTT. Protein: CSVEEHSNTEAFF.

The chain links TRBV20-1 to TRBJ1-5; the D is unclear. V lost 0 bases, J lost 0 bases, and 3 bases lay in between. The CDR3 length is 13 residues. Germline V lookup: CDR1 DFQATT, CDR2 SNEGSKA (reference sequence). CDR3 region: CSARDSSNQPQHF. CDR3 coding DNA: TGCAGTGCTAGAGACAGTAGCAATCAGCCCCAGCATTTT.

This chain connects TRBV4-3 to TRBJ2-7, with D perhaps matching TRBD1 (6 bases). From germline, CDR1 is LGHNA and CDR2 YSLEER. The CDR3 is 16 residues long. The V and J ends lost 1 base and 4 bases respectively, with 17 bases between them. DNA of the CDR3: TGCGCCAGCAGCCAAGTTGCAGGGGCCCTAGGATACGAGCAGTACTTC. Translating it yields CASSQVAGALGYEQYF.

The chain links TRBV5-1 to TRBJ2-1, with D unclear. There are 16 residues in the CDR3. V lost 0 bases and J 0 bases, leaving 10 bases between the germline ends. Germline V gene data show CDR1 as SGHRS and CDR2 as YFSETQ. CDR3 sequence reads: CASSLGLQSSYNEQFF. The CDR3, as DNA: TGCGCCAGCAGCTTGGGTCTGCAGAGCTCCTACAATGAGCAGTTCTTC.

The chain couples TRBV24-1 to TRBJ1-5, with D possibly being TRBD1 (6 bases). V lost 2 bases and J 7 bases, leaving 11 bases between the germline ends. This CDR3 is built from 14 residues. The germline gives CDR1 KGHDR, CDR2 SFDVKD. CDR3 sequence reads: CATSDSSGEQPQHF. In DNA form, the CDR3 reads TGTGCCACCAGTGATTCGTCAGGGGAGCAGCCCCAGCATTTT.

The V and J genes are TRBV7-9 and TRBJ2-4; D is possibly TRBD1 (6 bases). The ends were cut back, 1 base at V and 7 bases at J, with 17 bases in the middle. The CDR3 is 16 residues long. Germline V CDR1 and CDR2: SEHNR, FQNEAQ (reference sequence). For the CDR3, the DNA is TGTGCCAGCAGCTTAGACCTTCTGGACAGCGGTAACATTCAGTACTTC. Amino acid sequence: CASSLDLLDSGNIQYF.

This clonotype appeared a few times. The chain couples TRBV12-3 or TRBV12-4 to TRBJ2-1; TRBD1 is a possible D gene (6 bases). The CDR3 has 15 amino acids. V was trimmed by 3 bases and J by 1 base, leaving 10 bases between them. CDR3 sequence reads: CASSFYDRSYNEQFF. In DNA form, the CDR3 reads TGTGCCAGCAGTTTTTACGACAGGTCCTACAATGAGCAGTTCTTC.

In its sample, this clonotype was seen a few times. The chain combines TRBV3-1 with TRBJ2-5, with TRBD1 matching over 9 bases. J gave up 4 bases and V 2 bases, and 14 bases lay outside the gene matches. The CDR3 totals 18 residues. From germline, CDR1 is LGHDT and CDR2 YNNKEL (reference sequence). The CDR3: CASSQSGTGSSGSETQYF. The CDR3 coding sequence is TGTGCCAGCAGCCAATCCGGGACAGGGAGTAGCGGGTCAGAGACCCAGTACTTC.

The chain couples TRBV10-3 to TRBJ2-3; D is undetermined. The germline gives CDR1 ENHRY, CDR2 SYGVKD. Trimming took 10 bases from V and 5 from J, leaving 16 bases between them. CDR3 length: 13 residues. CDR3: CATLGHLGDTQYF. In DNA, the CDR3 is TGTGCCACCCTTGGCCACCTAGGAGATACGCAGTATTTT.

This clonotype has more than one count but fewer than ten. This chain connects TRBV6-2 or TRBV6-3 to TRBJ2-7; D is perhaps TRBD1 or TRBD2 (6 bases each). V was trimmed by 2 bases and J by 4 bases, leaving 15 bases between them. The CDR3 contains 15 residues. Germline values: CDR1 MNHEY, CDR2 SVGEGT. The CDR3 region has the DNA TGTGCCAGCAGTTACAACTGGGGGCGGGAATACGAGCAGTACTTC. Amino acids: CASSYNWGREYEQYF.

The V and J genes are TRBV5-1 and TRBJ2-5, with 9 bases aligning to TRBD2. The junction had 6 bases not matched to a gene; V was cut back by 0 bases and J by 3 bases. The CDR3 sequence is 16 residues long. The germline CDR1 and CDR2 sequences are SGHRS and YFSETQ. CDR3 in DNA: TGCGCCAGCAGCTTGGGTTCGTTAGCGGGGGAAGAGACCCAGTACTTC. It yields the protein CASSLGSLAGEETQYF.

The sample holds many counts of this clonotype. The V call is TRBV5-1, the J call TRBJ2-7; unclear D gene. The CDR3 consists of 12 residues. The germline gives CDR1 SGHRS, CDR2 YFSETQ. V lost 4 bases and J 2 bases, leaving 7 bases between the germline ends. For the CDR3, the DNA is TGCGCCAGCAGCCGAGAGGCCTACGAGCAGTACTTC. This translates into CASSREAYEQYF.

This clonotype has a count of ten or more. The chain is built from TRBV11-1 and TRBJ2-7, with D possibly being TRBD2 (5 bases). Germline CDR1 and CDR2: SGHAT and FQDESV (reference sequence). The germline V and J ends were trimmed by 6 bases and 3 bases, with 12 bases remaining between them. The length of the CDR3 is 13 residues. The CDR3 region has the DNA TGTGCCAGCAGTTCCGGGGTTCGCTACGAGCAGTACTTC. Amino acid sequence: CASSSGVRYEQYF.

In this sample, this clonotype turned up a few times. The chain has TRBV5-5 and TRBJ2-7; tentatively, D is TRBD1 or TRBD2 (5 bases each). This CDR3 region has 19 residues. V lost 3 bases and J 0 bases, leaving 25 bases between the germline ends. Germline CDR1 and CDR2: SGHKS and YYEKEE (reference sequence). The DNA of the CDR3 is TGTGCCAGCAGCTCCGATGCGACGGGGCTAAGGTTGAGCTCCTACGAGCAGTACTTC. Translating gives CASSSDATGLRLSSYEQYF.

This clonotype was found a few times. The chain couples TRBV2 to TRBJ1-1, with D unclear. V lost 3 bases and J lost 2, with 10 bases in between. Germline lookup yields CDR1 SNHLY and CDR2 FYNNEI. The CDR3 spans 14 residues. The CDR3 coding sequence is TGTGCCAGCAGTGATCGGGTTTACAACACTGAAGCTTTCTTT. Protein: CASSDRVYNTEAFF.

The chain joins TRBV7-3 to TRBJ2-3; tentatively, D is TRBD1 (5 bases). Germline V gene sequence: CDR1 SGHTA, CDR2 FQGTGA. V lost 3 bases and J 0 bases, leaving 10 bases between the germline ends. This CDR3 has 15 amino acids. CDR3 loop: CASSLTATSTDTQYF. The CDR3 nucleotides are TGTGCCAGCAGCTTGACAGCAACTAGCACAGATACGCAGTATTTT.

In this sample, this clonotype turned up many times. The V and J genes are TRBV25-1 and TRBJ2-2, with D possibly TRBD1 on 6 matching bases. Germline V lookup: CDR1 MGHDK, CDR2 SYGVNS. The CDR3 is 15 residues long. V dropped 5 bases and J dropped 5 bases, with 15 bases sitting between them. The CDR3 region is CASSLSGVGTGELFF. DNA for the CDR3: TGTGCCAGCAGTCTCTCAGGGGTAGGAACCGGGGAGCTGTTTTTT. Drawing the rest from reference TRBV25-1 and TRBJ2-2, the complete variable domain is EADIYQTPRYLVIGTGKKITLECSQTMGHDKMYWYQQDPGMELHLIHYSYGVNSTEKGDLSSESTVSRIRTEHFPLTLESARPSHTSQYLCASSLSGVGTGELFFGEGSRLTVL.

This clonotype was counted only a few times. The chain uses TRBV20-1 and TRBJ2-1; TRBD1 might be the D (6 bases). Looked up from germline, CDR1 is DFQATT and CDR2 is SNEGSKA (reference sequence). The length of the CDR3 is 16 residues. Trimming pared 0 bases from V and 0 bases from J, leaving 12 bases between. The CDR3 DNA sequence: TGCAGTGCTAGAGATAGAGGGGGTAGCTCCTACAATGAGCAGTTCTTC. Protein product: CSARDRGGSSYNEQFF.

This clonotype occurred many times. The chain carries TRBV4-3 and TRBJ2-2; 9 nucleotides line up with TRBD1. Germline V gene data show CDR1 as LGHNA and CDR2 as YSLEER. Germline trimming cut 4 bases from V and 5 bases from J; bases unmatched to any gene: 8. The CDR3 has 16 amino acids. Here the CDR3 reads CASSLFPGQGTGELFF. The CDR3 DNA reads TGCGCCAGCAGCCTTTTCCCGGGACAGGGAACCGGGGAGCTGTTTTTT.

Points on this clonotype: No DNA is shown, since the ends of the CDR3 on it are uncertain; the CDR3 is the one TCRdb lists. The chain joins TRBV6-5 to TRBJ1-4. CDR1 is MNHEY, CDR2 SVGAGI, per germline. The CDR3 spans 23 residues, counting both ends. CDR3 protein: CASSYDLSYGFVVGRKLMKNCFF.

This chain links TRBV7-6 with TRBJ2-7; 7 nucleotides line up with TRBD1. Germline V gene data show CDR1 as SGHVS and CDR2 as FNYEAQ. The CDR3 is 13 amino acids. The junction had 7 bases not matched to a gene; V was cut back by 5 bases and J by 6 bases. CDR3 sequence: CASSEGSGGEQYF. The CDR3 coding sequence is TGTGCCAGCAGCGAAGGATCAGGGGGCGAGCAGTACTTC.

The chain carries TRBV5-4 and TRBJ2-7; D gene uncertain. Trimming removed 5 bases from V and 0 bases from J, with 12 bases in between. Germline CDR1 SGHNT, CDR2 YYREEE (reference sequence). The CDR3 has 14 residues. The CDR3 bases are TGTGCCAGCAGTCTCGCCGGGCTCTCCTACGAGCAGTACTTC. Encoded protein: CASSLAGLSYEQYF.

This clonotype came up a few times. The chain combines TRBV11-2 with TRBJ1-5; 7 positions match TRBD1. The CDR3 is made up of 14 amino acids. Germline V gene lookup returns CDR1 SGHAT and CDR2 FQNNGV. V was clipped by 2 bases and J by 7 bases; unmatched bases: 5. The CDR3 DNA reads TGTGCCAGCAGCTTAATGTCAGGGGGACAGCCCCAGCATTTT. This gives the protein CASSLMSGGQPQHF.